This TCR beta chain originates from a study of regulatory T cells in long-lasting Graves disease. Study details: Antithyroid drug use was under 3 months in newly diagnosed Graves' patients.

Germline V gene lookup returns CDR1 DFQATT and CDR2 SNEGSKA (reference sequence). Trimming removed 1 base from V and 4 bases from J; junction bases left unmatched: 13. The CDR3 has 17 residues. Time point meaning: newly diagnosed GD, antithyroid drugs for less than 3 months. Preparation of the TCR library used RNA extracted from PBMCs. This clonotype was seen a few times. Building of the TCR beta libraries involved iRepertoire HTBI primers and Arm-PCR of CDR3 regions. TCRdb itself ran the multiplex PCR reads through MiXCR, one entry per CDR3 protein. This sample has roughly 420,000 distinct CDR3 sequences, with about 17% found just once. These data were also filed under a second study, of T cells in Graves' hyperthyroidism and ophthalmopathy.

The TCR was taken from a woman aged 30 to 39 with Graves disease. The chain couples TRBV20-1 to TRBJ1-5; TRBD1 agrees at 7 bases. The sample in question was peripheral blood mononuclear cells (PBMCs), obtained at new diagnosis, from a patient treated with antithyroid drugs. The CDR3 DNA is TGCAGTGCTAGAGTGCCCTCCGGGACAGTAATTAATCAGCCCCAGCATTTT. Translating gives CSARVPSGTVINQPQHF.